This TCR beta chain derives from a study of human T cells and chemical hapten exposure. For the study at large: TCR yields per sample varied mostly from small pooled library volume differences.

Each cDNA molecule in the library carried unique molecular identifiers. Authors' methods: TCR counts had a median of around 94,000 per sample and spanned roughly 23,224 to 690,600. A single record per CDR3 protein comes from TCRdb applying MiXCR to the 5' RACE reads. These V and J calls are TCRdb output, not the study's own analysis. The sample holds about 80,000 distinct CDR3 sequences; approximately 15% are singletons and the top ten take almost 7%. To note about this clonotype: Its antigen remains unidentified.

Germline CDR1 reads MDHEN; CDR2 reads SYDVKM. The germline V and J ends were trimmed by 8 bases and 4 bases, with 15 bases remaining between them. The CDR3 runs 14 residues. Whole blood, unfractionated, served as the material for total RNA extraction. Overall study findings and caveats: Sensitizing to DPC left TCRs with a frequency above 1 in 1000 unaltered.

The genes are TRBV28 and TRBJ1-5; weak D call: TRBD1 (5 bases). This TCR derives from a female donor in good health. This CDR3 reads CASLASGLNQPQHF. CDR3 coding DNA: TGTGCCAGCTTGGCCTCGGGGCTTAATCAGCCCCAGCATTTT.